Below are 32 T cell receptor beta chains sequenced from a single sample in a study of identical twins' blood T cells. From the 5' RACE reads, TCRdb called clonotypes with MiXCR, one entry per CDR3 protein. The sample contains fewer than 450,000 distinct CDR3 sequences, roughly 28% of which appear only once. The sequencing input was PBMCs. The receptors were sampled from a woman aged 18-50 years in good health.

Only a few counts were recorded for this clonotype. This sequence joins TRBV29-1 and TRBJ1-1, with unresolved D. The length of the CDR3 is 12 residues. Germline CDR1 and CDR2: SQVTM and ANQGSEA. Trimming stripped 4 bases from V and 1 base from J, with 7 bases between. DNA of the CDR3: TGCAGCGTTGGTATGGCGAACACTGAAGCTTTCTTT. This sequence encodes CSVGMANTEAFF.

CDR3 in amino acids: CSVVGARNTGELFF. Here the CDR3 DNA reads TGCAGCGTTGTAGGGGCGAGGAACACCGGGGAGCTGTTTTTT. V usage is TRBV29-1 and J usage is TRBJ2-2, with a possible D match to TRBD1 (5 bases). V was pared by 4 bases and J by 1 base, with 10 bases between. CDR1 and CDR2 (germline): SQVTM, ANQGSEA. The CDR3 is 14 amino acids.

This clonotype was observed a handful of times. The chain has TRBV20-1 and TRBJ1-5, with a possible D match to TRBD1 (5 bases). The length of the CDR3 is 13 residues. V lost 0 bases and J 7 bases, leaving 10 bases between the germline ends. CDR1 and CDR2 from the germline V gene are DFQATT and SNEGSKA (reference sequence). The CDR3 loop reads CSARDGGEQPQHF. CDR3 nucleotide sequence: TGCAGTGCTAGAGATGGGGGGGAGCAGCCCCAGCATTTT.

This clonotype was observed a few times. The J gene is TRBJ1-1, the V gene TRBV7-8; D may be TRBD1 (6 bases). V lost 5 bases, J lost 2 bases, and 12 bases lay in between. The CDR3 is 14 amino acids. Germline loops: CDR1 SGHVS, CDR2 FQNEAQ. The DNA of the CDR3 is TGTGCCAGCAGCATAACAGGGTCTAACACTGAAGCTTTCTTT. It encodes CASSITGSNTEAFF.

The chain recombines TRBV5-8 with TRBJ2-4; D is unresolved. Trimming pared 1 base from V and 7 bases from J, leaving 9 bases between. The length of the CDR3 is 13 residues. Germline CDR1 reads SGHTS; CDR2 reads YDEGEE. The CDR3 DNA sequence: TGTGCCAGCAGCTTGACACGGGTTAACATTCAGTACTTC. It translates to CASSLTRVNIQYF.

The chain has TRBV10-2 and TRBJ2-1; 7 bases align to TRBD2. The CDR3 extends over 15 amino acids. The V gene end was trimmed by 6 bases and the J gene end by 4 bases; junction bases not matched to a gene: 9. Per the germline V gene, CDR1 is WSHSY and CDR2 is SAAADI. The CDR3: CASSSLGGIYNEQFF. For the CDR3, the DNA is TGCGCCAGCAGCAGCCTCGGGGGGATATACAATGAGCAGTTCTTC.

A note on this clonotype: A much larger clone differs from this one at a single base, so this may be a read error. The conserved phenylalanine or tryptophan normally closing the CDR3 is absent here, so this likely arose from a read error. The chain couples TRBV9 to TRBJ1-2, with unresolved D. This CDR3 is built from 12 residues. Germline lookup yields CDR1 SGDLS and CDR2 YYNGEE. V lost 7 bases and J 4 bases, leaving 11 bases between the germline ends. CDR3 DNA: TGTGCCAGCGGGAGGCGGGGCTATGGCTACACCGTC. Encoded protein: CASGRRGYGYTV.

This clonotype was detected only a few times. CDR3 nucleotide sequence: TGTGCCAGCAGCCAAGGGACAGGGGTGGTCTATGGCTACACCTTC. It codes for CASSQGTGVVYGYTF. V and J are TRBV5-4 and TRBJ1-2, with TRBD1 identical over 10 bases. The trim removed 4 bases at V and 4 bases at J, leaving 7 bases unmatched. Germline CDR1 is SGHNT and CDR2 is YYREEE (reference sequence). There are 15 residues in the CDR3. The variable domain in full, completed from reference TRBV5-4 and TRBJ1-2, reads ETGVTQSPTHLIKTRGQQVTLRCSSQSGHNTVSWYQQALGQGPQFIFQYYREEENGRGNFPPRFSGLQFPNYSSELNVNALELDDSALYLCASSQGTGVVYGYTFGSGTRLTVV.

This chain joins TRBV10-3 and TRBJ1-2; tentative D call: TRBD1 (5 bases). This CDR3 spans 13 amino acids. The germline V gene has CDR1 ENHRY and CDR2 SYGVKD. Trimming shortened V by 3 bases and J by 8 bases, and 13 bases separated the two germline ends. The CDR3 DNA follows: TGTGCCATCAGTGAAGGGACGCCCCCGGGCTACACCTTC. Translating it yields CAISEGTPPGYTF.

The J gene is TRBJ1-1, the V gene TRBV20-1; D ambiguous. The CDR3 has 12 amino acids. Germline V CDR1 and CDR2: DFQATT, SNEGSKA (reference sequence). V gave up 1 base and J gave up 4 bases, with 7 bases separating them. The chain's CDR3 is CSARGSSTEAFF. The DNA for the CDR3 is TGCAGTGCTAGAGGGTCCTCCACTGAAGCTTTCTTT.

DNA for the CDR3: TGTGCCAGCACCTCCACCGGACTGGGGCAATACGAGCAGTACTTC. Encoded protein: CASTSTGLGQYEQYF. The genes are TRBV6-2 or TRBV6-3 and TRBJ2-7; tentatively, D is TRBD1 or TRBD2 (5 bases each). CDR1 MNHEY and CDR2 SVGEGT come from the germline V gene. Trimming pared 7 bases from V and 4 bases from J, leaving 20 bases between. This CDR3 has 15 amino acids.

The chain carries TRBV2 and TRBJ2-2; tentative D call: TRBD2 (7 bases). CDR3 length: 14 amino acids. Between the trimmed V and J ends, which lost 6 bases and 8 bases, there was a span of 16 bases. Germline assignment: CDR1 SNHLY and CDR2 FYNNEI. In nucleotides, the CDR3 is TGTGCCAGCAGGGGAGGGGGGCGCGAAGGGGAGCTGTTTTTT. It translates to CASRGGGREGELFF.

This clonotype came up many times. The chain links TRBV12-3 or TRBV12-4 to TRBJ1-3; D not certain. The CDR3 loop spans 15 amino acids. Trimming removed 4 bases from V and 0 bases from J, with 10 bases in between. The chain's CDR3 is CASSWRRFSGNTIYF. The CDR3 DNA follows: TGTGCCAGCAGTTGGCGAAGGTTCTCTGGAAACACCATATATTTT.

Concerning this clonotype: At one end the junction does not follow the germline gene, possibly because of a read error. The chain carries TRBV20-1 and TRBJ1-4; no definite D call. Germline lookup yields CDR1 DFQATT and CDR2 SNEGSKA (reference sequence). The CDR3 loop spans 13 amino acids. CDR3 DNA: TGCAGTGCTAGAAGTACAACTAATGAAAAACCGTTTTTT. It yields the protein CSARSTTNEKPFF.

The V and J genes are TRBV20-1 and TRBJ1-1; 7 nucleotides line up with TRBD1. J was trimmed by 1 base and V by 0 bases; bases with no gene match: 11. The germline V gene has CDR1 DFQATT and CDR2 SNEGSKA (reference sequence). CDR3 length equals 17 residues. CDR3 bases: TGCAGTGCTAGAGATCGGATCAAGGCAGGGGGGAACACTGAAGCTTTCTTT. This sequence encodes CSARDRIKAGGNTEAFF.

The chain couples TRBV18 to TRBJ2-1; 8 positions match TRBD2. The CDR3 is made up of 15 amino acids. Per germline, CDR1 KGHSH and CDR2 LQKENI. V gave up 3 bases and J gave up 4 bases; unmatched junction bases: 5. This CDR3 reads CASSPLGGVYNEQFF. For the CDR3, the DNA is TGTGCCAGCTCACCTCTCGGGGGGGTGTACAATGAGCAGTTCTTC.

The CDR3 sequence is CASRQTGVTDTQYF. CDR3 DNA: TGTGCCAGCAGGCAGACAGGAGTCACAGATACGCAGTATTTT. The rearrangement links TRBV12-3 or TRBV12-4 to TRBJ2-3, with D possibly TRBD1 on 6 matching bases. V was shortened by 6 bases and J by 2 bases, with 12 bases between the two germline ends. The CDR3 consists of 14 residues.

This chain's CDR3 is CASSSDRGADTQYF. The DNA for the CDR3 is TGCGCCAGCAGCTCCGACAGGGGGGCAGATACGCAGTATTTT. J is TRBJ2-3 and V is TRBV5-1; 9 bases are shared with TRBD1. The J segment lost 4 bases and the V segment lost 3 bases, leaving 3 bases of the junction unmatched. Germline V gives CDR1 SGHRS, CDR2 YFSETQ. The CDR3 is 14 amino acids.

The table lists this clonotype with a few counts. The chain's CDR3 is CASRALATQYF. CDR3 in DNA: TGTGCCAGCAGGGCCCTGGCGACCCAGTACTTC. This chain joins TRBV2 and TRBJ2-5; D unresolved. The germline CDR1 and CDR2 sequences are SNHLY and FYNNEI. V lost 6 bases and J lost 7, with 9 bases in between. CDR3 length: 11 amino acids. Full variable domain (outside the CDR3, taken from reference TRBV2 and TRBJ2-5): EPEVTQTPSHQVTQMGQEVILRCVPISNHLYFYWYRQILGQKVEFLVSFYNNEISEKSEIFDDQFSVERPDGSNFTLKIRSTKLEDSAMYFCASRALATQYFGPGTRLLVL.

CDR3 loop: CAFTDRSKGDTEAFF. The DNA for the CDR3 is TGTGCCTTCACGGACAGGTCCAAGGGTGACACTGAAGCTTTCTTT. The V and J genes are TRBV30 and TRBJ1-1; 7 nucleotides align to TRBD1. The germline V gene encodes CDR1 GTSNPN and CDR2 SVGIG (reference sequence). The CDR3 spans 15 residues. The ends lost 7 bases at V and 3 bases at J; junction bases unmatched: 14.

To note about this clonotype: The junction departs from germline at one end; a sequencing error may be responsible. CDR3 in amino acids: CASSDRDTGGLFF. The CDR3 DNA sequence: TGTGCCAGCTCGGACAGGGACACCGGGGGGCTGTTTTTT. The chain uses TRBV6-4 and TRBJ2-2; 8 bases align to TRBD1. The germline V gene encodes CDR1 MRHNA and CDR2 SNTAGT. This CDR3 comprises 13 residues.

The chain couples TRBV6-2 or TRBV6-3 to TRBJ2-1; D gene ambiguous. CDR3 length: 15 residues. V was clipped by 6 bases and J by 1 base, with 13 bases between them. CDR1 and CDR2 from the germline V gene are MNHEY and SVGEGT. CDR3 protein: CASSLPSISYNEQFF. CDR3 DNA sequence: TGTGCCAGCAGCCTACCGTCAATTTCCTACAATGAGCAGTTCTTC.

The chain joins TRBV20-1 to TRBJ2-5; 8 bases match TRBD1. Trimming at V came to 2 bases and at J to 3 bases, leaving 2 bases not matched to a gene. Germline V gene sequence: CDR1 DFQATT, CDR2 SNEGSKA (reference sequence). The CDR3 is 13 residues long. CDR3 nucleotides: TGCAGTGCTAGACGGACAGGGAAAGAGACCCAGTACTTC. This encodes CSARRTGKETQYF.

This chain connects TRBV29-1 to TRBJ1-1; D remains unclear. The CDR3 is 12 amino acids. CDR1 SQVTM and CDR2 ANQGSEA come from the germline V gene. With 7 bases removed from V and 2 bases from J, the gap between germline ends came to 11 bases. In DNA, the CDR3 is TGCAGCGGCAGACTTTTTAACACTGAAGCTTTCTTT. It yields the protein CSGRLFNTEAFF.

As for this clonotype: At one end, the junction sequence differs from germline, possibly due to a read error. The chain links TRBV7-9 to TRBJ2-4; D may be TRBD2 (6 bases). Germline loops: CDR1 SEHNR, CDR2 FQNEAQ (reference sequence). CDR3 length: 17 residues. The CDR3, as DNA: TGTGCCGGCAGCGCTGGGACTTGGGGGGTAGCCAAAAACATTCAGTACTTC. Protein: CAGSAGTWGVAKNIQYF.

The genes are TRBV6-5 and TRBJ1-1; 7 bases are shared with TRBD1. CDR1 is MNHEY and CDR2 is SVGAGI in the germline V gene. The V and J ends lost 6 bases and 0 bases, in that order; junction bases with no gene match: 4. The CDR3 runs 14 residues. DNA for the CDR3: TGTGCCAGCAGAGACAGGGTGATGAACACTGAAGCTTTCTTT. Translating it yields CASRDRVMNTEAFF.

V usage is TRBV28 and J usage is TRBJ1-4, with D possibly TRBD1 on 6 matching bases. V lost 5 bases and J 0 bases, leaving 19 bases between the germline ends. CDR1 is MDHEN and CDR2 is SYDVKM in the germline V gene. The length of the CDR3 is 18 residues. This CDR3 is CASSPPDSPSPTNEKLFF. The CDR3 DNA follows: TGTGCCAGCAGTCCCCCGGACAGCCCCTCACCAACTAATGAAAAACTGTTTTTT.

The table lists this clonotype with a few counts. V gene TRBV3-1 combines with J gene TRBJ2-1; D unresolved. Germline V gene lookup returns CDR1 LGHDT and CDR2 YNNKEL (reference sequence). CDR3 length equals 11 residues. V lost 5 bases, J lost 9 bases, and 8 bases lay in between. The CDR3 coding sequence is TGTGCCAGCAGCTATCGAGGTGAGCAGTTCTTC. This gives the protein CASSYRGEQFF.

A few counts support this clonotype. The rearrangement links TRBV13 to TRBJ2-1, with a tentative D call TRBD1 (5 bases). The germline V gene encodes CDR1 PRHDT and CDR2 FYEKMQ (reference sequence). With 2 bases removed from V and 7 bases from J, the gap between germline ends came to 18 bases. The CDR3 consists of 16 residues. CDR3 loop: CASSLLASYRKNEQFF. CDR3 sequence (DNA): TGTGCCAGCAGCTTACTTGCATCATACAGGAAAAATGAGCAGTTCTTC.

The chain is built from TRBV6-6 and TRBJ1-5, with unresolved D. Germline CDR1 is MNHNY and CDR2 is SVGAGI (reference sequence). CDR3 size: 16 residues. The V and J ends lost 0 bases and 3 bases respectively, with 12 bases between them. CDR3 loop: CASSYSGWGSNQPQHF. The CDR3 DNA reads TGTGCCAGCAGTTACTCGGGGTGGGGTTCCAATCAGCCCCAGCATTTT.

The genes are TRBV10-3 and TRBJ2-1, with 14 positions matching TRBD2. J was trimmed by 6 bases and V by 2 bases; bases with no gene match: 0. CDR1 is ENHRY and CDR2 is SYGVKD in the germline V gene. The CDR3 runs to 15 residues. In nucleotides, the CDR3 is TGTGCCATCAGTGAGGGGACTAGCGGGGGCAATGAGCAGTTCTTC. Its translation: CAISEGTSGGNEQFF.

In its sample, this clonotype was seen a few times. This sequence joins TRBV20-1 and TRBJ1-2; D unclear. Germline V CDR1 and CDR2: DFQATT, SNEGSKA (reference sequence). V was cut by 5 bases and J by 0 bases, with 16 bases left in between. The CDR3 runs to 15 residues. CDR3 coding DNA: TGCAGTGCTGTTCAGCACTCTACTTCTAACTATGGCTACACCTTC. Its translation is CSAVQHSTSNYGYTF.